This TCR beta chain was recovered during a study of blood T cells in healthy people across ages. A second PCR of about 6 to 12 cycles used a sample-barcoded 5' primer and a J-beta primer mix. TCRdb redid the calling of the 5' RACE reads with MiXCR, one entry per CDR3 protein. The table lists around 1.1 million distinct CDR3 sequences, roughly two fifths of them singletons. Notes on this clonotype: What it binds is not known.

Study outcomes and limitations: The fall in TCR beta diversity per million T cells was roughly linear with age.

CDR3 length equals 17 residues. The V gene lost 1 base and the J gene lost 0 bases, with 15 bases spanning the gap. CDR1 SGHTA and CDR2 FQGNSA come from the germline V gene. Sample: blood. The clonotype originates from a man aged 18 to 29 in good health. The chain has TRBV7-2 and TRBJ1-1; D may be TRBD1 (5 bases). The CDR3: CASSLVVGVIMNTEAFF. The CDR3 nucleotides are TGTGCCAGCAGCTTAGTAGTAGGGGTGATTATGAACACTGAAGCTTTCTTT.